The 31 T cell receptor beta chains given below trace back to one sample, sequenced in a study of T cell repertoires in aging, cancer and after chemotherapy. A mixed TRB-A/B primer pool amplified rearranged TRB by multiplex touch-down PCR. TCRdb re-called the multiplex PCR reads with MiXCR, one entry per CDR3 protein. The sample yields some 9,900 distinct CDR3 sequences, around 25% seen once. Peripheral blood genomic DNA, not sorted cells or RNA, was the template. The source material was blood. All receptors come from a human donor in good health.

CDR3 DNA: TGTGCCAGCAGTTTAGTTGACTACCGTGCCCCAAGTGACAATGAGCAGTTCTTC. Amino acids: CASSLVDYRAPSDNEQFF. The rearrangement joins TRBV12-3 or TRBV12-4 to TRBJ2-1, with D possibly TRBD2 on 5 matching bases. The ends were cut back, 1 base at V and 5 bases at J, with 21 bases in the middle. The CDR3 loop spans 18 amino acids.

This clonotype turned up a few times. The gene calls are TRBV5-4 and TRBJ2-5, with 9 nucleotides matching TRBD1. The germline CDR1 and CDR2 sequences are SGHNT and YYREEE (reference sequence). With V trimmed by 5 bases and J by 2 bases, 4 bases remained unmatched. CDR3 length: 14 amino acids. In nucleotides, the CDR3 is TGTGCCAGCAGTAACGGACAGGGGCAAGAGACCCAGTACTTC. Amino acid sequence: CASSNGQGQETQYF.

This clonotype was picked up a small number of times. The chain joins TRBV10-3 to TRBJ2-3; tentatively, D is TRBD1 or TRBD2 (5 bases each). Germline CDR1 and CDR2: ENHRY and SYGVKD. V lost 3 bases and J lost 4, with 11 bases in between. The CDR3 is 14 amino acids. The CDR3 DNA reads TGTGCCATCAGTGACGGGACCTCCCCAGATACGCAGTATTTT. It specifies CAISDGTSPDTQYF.

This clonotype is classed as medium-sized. CDR3 in amino acids: CAWSSFLSSYEQYF. CDR3 DNA sequence: TGTGCCTGGAGCAGCTTTCTAAGCTCCTACGAGCAGTACTTC. The genes are TRBV30 and TRBJ2-7; D is uncertain. Germline V CDR1 and CDR2: GTSNPN, SVGIG (reference sequence). The CDR3 length is 14 residues. Trimming took 3 bases from V and 0 from J, leaving 12 bases between them.

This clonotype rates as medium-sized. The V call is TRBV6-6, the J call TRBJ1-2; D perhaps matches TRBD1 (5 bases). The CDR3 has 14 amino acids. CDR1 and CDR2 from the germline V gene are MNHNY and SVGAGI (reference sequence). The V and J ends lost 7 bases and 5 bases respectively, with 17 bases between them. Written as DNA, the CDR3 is TGTGCCAGCACCAAGGGGCCAGGGCTTTATGGCTACACCTTC. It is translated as CASTKGPGLYGYTF.

DNA for the CDR3: TGTGCCAGCAGCAGAAGGGACAGCCTGGAGTCGAGTCTGCTCTACGAGCAGTACTTC. Its translation: CASSRRDSLESSLLYEQYF. The rearrangement joins TRBV6-1 to TRBJ2-7, with TRBD1 identical over 7 bases. V lost 6 bases to trimming and J lost 3 bases; unmatched junction nucleotides: 23. Germline CDR1 and CDR2: MNHNS and SASEGT. The CDR3 covers 19 residues.

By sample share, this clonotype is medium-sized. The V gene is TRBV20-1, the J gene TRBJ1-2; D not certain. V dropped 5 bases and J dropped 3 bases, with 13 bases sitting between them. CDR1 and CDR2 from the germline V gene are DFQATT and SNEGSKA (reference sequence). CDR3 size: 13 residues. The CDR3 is CSASNPDDYGYTF. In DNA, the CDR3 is TGCAGTGCTTCAAACCCGGATGACTATGGCTACACCTTC.

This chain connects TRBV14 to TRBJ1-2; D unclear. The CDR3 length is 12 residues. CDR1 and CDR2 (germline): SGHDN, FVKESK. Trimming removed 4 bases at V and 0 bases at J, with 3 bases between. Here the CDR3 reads CASSRSNYGYTF. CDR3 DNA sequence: TGTGCCAGCAGCCGATCTAACTATGGCTACACCTTC.

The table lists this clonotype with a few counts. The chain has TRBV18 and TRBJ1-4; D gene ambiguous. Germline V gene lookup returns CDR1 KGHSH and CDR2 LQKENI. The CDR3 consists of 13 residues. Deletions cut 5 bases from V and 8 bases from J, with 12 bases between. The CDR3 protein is CASSSREGEKLFF. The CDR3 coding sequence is TGTGCCAGCTCAAGTAGGGAAGGGGAAAAACTGTTTTTT.

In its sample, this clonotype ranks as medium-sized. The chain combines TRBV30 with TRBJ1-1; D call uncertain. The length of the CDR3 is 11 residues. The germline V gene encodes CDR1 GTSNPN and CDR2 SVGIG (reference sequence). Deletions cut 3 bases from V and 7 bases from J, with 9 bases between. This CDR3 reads CAWSLEGEAFF. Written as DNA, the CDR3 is TGTGCCTGGAGCCTCGAGGGTGAAGCTTTCTTT. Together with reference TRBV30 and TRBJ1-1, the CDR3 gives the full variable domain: SQTIHQWPATLVQPVGSPLSLECTVEGTSNPNLYWYRQAAGRGLQLLFYSVGIGQISSEVPQNLSASRPQDRQFILSSKKLLLSDSGFYLCAWSLEGEAFFGQGTRLTVV.

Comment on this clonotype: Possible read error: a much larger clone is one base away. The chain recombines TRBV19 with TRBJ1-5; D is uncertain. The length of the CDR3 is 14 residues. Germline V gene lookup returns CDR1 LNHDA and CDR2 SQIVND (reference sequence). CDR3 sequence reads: CSSSGGYGNQPQHF. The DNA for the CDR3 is TGTTCCAGTAGTGGAGGATATGGCAATCAGCCCCAGCATTTT.

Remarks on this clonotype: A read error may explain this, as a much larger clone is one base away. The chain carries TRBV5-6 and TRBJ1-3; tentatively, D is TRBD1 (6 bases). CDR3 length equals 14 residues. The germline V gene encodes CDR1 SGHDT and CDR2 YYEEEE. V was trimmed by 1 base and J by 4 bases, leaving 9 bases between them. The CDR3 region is CASSLSGDGNTIYF. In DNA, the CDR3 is TGTGCCAGCAGCTTGTCAGGGGACGGAAACACCATATATTTT.

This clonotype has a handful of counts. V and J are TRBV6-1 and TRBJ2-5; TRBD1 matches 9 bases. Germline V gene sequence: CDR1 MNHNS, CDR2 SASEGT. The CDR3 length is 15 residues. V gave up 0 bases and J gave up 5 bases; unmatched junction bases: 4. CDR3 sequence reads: CASSEAAGTGETQYF. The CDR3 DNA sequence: TGTGCCAGCAGTGAAGCTGCCGGGACAGGGGAGACCCAGTACTTC.

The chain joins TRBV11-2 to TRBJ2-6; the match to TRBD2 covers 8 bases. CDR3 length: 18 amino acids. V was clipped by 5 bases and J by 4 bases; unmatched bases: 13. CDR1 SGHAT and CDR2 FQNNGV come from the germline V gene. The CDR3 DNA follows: TGTGCCAGCAGCGAGAGTTTACCGGGAGGGTTGGGGGCCAACGTCCTGACTTTC. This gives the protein CASSESLPGGLGANVLTF.

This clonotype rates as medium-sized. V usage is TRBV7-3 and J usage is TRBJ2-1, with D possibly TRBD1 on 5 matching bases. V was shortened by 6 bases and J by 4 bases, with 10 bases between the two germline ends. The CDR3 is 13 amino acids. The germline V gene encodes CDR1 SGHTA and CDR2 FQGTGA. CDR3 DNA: TGTGCCAGCAGTCGCCAGGGTTACAATGAGCAGTTCTTC. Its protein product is CASSRQGYNEQFF.

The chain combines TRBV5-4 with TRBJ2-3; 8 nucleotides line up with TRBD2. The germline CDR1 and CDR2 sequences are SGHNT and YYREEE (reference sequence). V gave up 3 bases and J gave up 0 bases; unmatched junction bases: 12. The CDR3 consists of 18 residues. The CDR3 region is CASSSTAREAVSTDTQYF. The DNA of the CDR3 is TGTGCCAGCAGCTCCACGGCGCGGGAGGCCGTAAGCACAGATACGCAGTATTTT.

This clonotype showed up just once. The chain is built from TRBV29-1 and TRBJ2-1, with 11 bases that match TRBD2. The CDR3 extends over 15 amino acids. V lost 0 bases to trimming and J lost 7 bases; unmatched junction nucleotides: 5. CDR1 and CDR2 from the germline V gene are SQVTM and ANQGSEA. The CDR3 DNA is TGCAGCGTTGAAGATGCTCTAGCGGGAGGAAATGAGCAGTTCTTC. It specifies CSVEDALAGGNEQFF.

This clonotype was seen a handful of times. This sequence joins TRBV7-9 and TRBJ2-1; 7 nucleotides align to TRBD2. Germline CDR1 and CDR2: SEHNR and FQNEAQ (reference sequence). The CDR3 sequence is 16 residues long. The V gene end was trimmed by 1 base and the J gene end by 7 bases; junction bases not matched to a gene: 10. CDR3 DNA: TGTGCCAGCAGCTTAGAGATCCAAGCGGGAAGAAATGAGCAGTTCTTC. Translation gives CASSLEIQAGRNEQFF.

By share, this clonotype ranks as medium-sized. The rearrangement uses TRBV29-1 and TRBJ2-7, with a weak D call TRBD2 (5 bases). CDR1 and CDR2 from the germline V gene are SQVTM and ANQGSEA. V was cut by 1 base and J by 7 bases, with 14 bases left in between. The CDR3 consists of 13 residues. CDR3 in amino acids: CSVEVGRNREQYF. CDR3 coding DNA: TGCAGCGTTGAAGTGGGGAGAAACCGTGAGCAGTACTTC.

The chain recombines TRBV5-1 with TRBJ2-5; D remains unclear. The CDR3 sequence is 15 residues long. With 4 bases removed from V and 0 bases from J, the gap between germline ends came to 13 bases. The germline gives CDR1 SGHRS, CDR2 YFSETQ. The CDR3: CASSPGWAYQETQYF. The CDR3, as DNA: TGCGCCAGCAGCCCCGGATGGGCGTACCAAGAGACCCAGTACTTC.

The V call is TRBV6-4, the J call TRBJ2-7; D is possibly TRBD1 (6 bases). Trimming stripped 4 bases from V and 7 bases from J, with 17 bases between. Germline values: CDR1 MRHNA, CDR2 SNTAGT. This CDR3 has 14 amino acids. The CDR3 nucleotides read TGTGCCAGCAGTGGGACCCGGGACACCTCGGAGCAGTACTTC. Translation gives CASSGTRDTSEQYF.

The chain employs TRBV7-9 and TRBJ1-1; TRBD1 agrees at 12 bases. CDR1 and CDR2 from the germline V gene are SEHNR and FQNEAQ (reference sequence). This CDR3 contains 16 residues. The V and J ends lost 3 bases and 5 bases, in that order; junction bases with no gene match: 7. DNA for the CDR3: TGTGCCAGCAGCTTGGGGACAGGGGGCAGTCTTACTGAAGCTTTCTTT. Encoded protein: CASSLGTGGSLTEAFF.

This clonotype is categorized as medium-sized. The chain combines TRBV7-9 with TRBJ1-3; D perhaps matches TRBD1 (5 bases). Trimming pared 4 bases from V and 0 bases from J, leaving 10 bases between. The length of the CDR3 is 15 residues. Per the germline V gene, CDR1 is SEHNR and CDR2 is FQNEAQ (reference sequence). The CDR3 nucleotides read TGTGCCAGCAGCTCGGACACCTTCTCTGGAAACACCATATATTTT. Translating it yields CASSSDTFSGNTIYF.

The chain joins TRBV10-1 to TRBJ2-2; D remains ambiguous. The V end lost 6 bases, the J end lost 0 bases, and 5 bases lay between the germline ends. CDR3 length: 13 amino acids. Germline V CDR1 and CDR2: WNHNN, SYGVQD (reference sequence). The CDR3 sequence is CASRASNTGELFF. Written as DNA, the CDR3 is TGCGCCAGCAGGGCCTCGAACACCGGGGAGCTGTTTTTT.

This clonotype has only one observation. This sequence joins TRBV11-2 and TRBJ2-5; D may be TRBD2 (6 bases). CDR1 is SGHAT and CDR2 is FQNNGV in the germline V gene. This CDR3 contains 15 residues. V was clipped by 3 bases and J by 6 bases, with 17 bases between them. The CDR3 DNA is TGTGCCAGCAGCTTGGGGGGACCCTGGGGGAAGACCCAGTACTTC. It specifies CASSLGGPWGKTQYF.

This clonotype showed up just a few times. CDR3 DNA: TGTGCCAGCAGTCCCGTAGCGGGCTCCAACACCGGGGAGCTGTTTTTT. As protein: CASSPVAGSNTGELFF. The chain links TRBV12-3 or TRBV12-4 to TRBJ2-2; 7 bases are shared with TRBD2. The CDR3 sequence is 16 residues long. After removal of 5 bases from V and 2 bases from J, the junction contained 8 bases not matched to a gene.

The CDR3: CASSLWGGALSAEQYF. The CDR3 region has the DNA TGTGCCAGCAGTTTATGGGGGGGGGCCCTATCAGCCGAGCAGTACTTC. The chain employs TRBV27 and TRBJ2-7; TRBD2 is a possible D gene (7 bases). CDR1 and CDR2 from the germline V gene are MNHEY and SMNVEV (reference sequence). CDR3 length: 16 residues. The V gene lost 1 base and the J gene lost 6 bases, with 19 bases spanning the gap.

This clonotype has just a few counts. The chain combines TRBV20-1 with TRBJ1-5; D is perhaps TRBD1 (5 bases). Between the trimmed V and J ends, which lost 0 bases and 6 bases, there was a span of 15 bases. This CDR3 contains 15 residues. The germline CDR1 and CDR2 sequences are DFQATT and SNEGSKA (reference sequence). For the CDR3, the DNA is TGCAGTGCTAGAGAGGGGGGTCAGGAGGGTCAGCCCCAGCATTTT. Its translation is CSAREGGQEGQPQHF.

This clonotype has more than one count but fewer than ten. CDR3 bases: TGTGCCAGTAGTATTGCCGGGACAGGGGGCTCGGAGACCCAGTACTTC. Translated, it gives CASSIAGTGGSETQYF. The chain links TRBV19 to TRBJ2-5; TRBD1 aligns across 12 bases. After removal of 3 bases from V and 5 bases from J, the junction contained 7 bases not matched to a gene. Germline-derived CDR1 and CDR2 are LNHDA and SQIVND (reference sequence). The CDR3 is 16 residues long.

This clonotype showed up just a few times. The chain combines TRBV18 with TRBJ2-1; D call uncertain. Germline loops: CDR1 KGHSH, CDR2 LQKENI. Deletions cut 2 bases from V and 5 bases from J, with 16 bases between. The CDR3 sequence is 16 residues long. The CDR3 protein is CASSPVPIEPNNEQFF. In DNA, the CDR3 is TGTGCCAGCTCACCAGTTCCGATTGAACCCAACAATGAGCAGTTCTTC. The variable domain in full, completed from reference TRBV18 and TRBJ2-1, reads NAGVMQNPRHLVRRRGQEARLRCSPMKGHSHVYWYRQLPEEGLKFMVYLQKENIIDESGMPKERFSAEFPKEGPSILRIQQVVRGDSAAYFCASSPVPIEPNNEQFFGPGTRLTVL.

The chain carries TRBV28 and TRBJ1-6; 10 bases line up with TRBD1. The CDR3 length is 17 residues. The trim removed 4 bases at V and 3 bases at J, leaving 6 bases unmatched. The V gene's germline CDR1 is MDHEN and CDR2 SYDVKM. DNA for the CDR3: TGTGCCAGCAGTTCAATGACAGGGGGCATCTATAATTCACCCCTCCACTTT. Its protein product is CASSSMTGGIYNSPLHF.